The TCR beta chain described here comes from a study of T cell responses to AZD1222 COVID-19 vaccine. Assay: immunoSEQ multiplex PCR; the TCRdb copy retains only in-frame clones and omits some. Here the sample spans fewer than 150,000 clones, approximately 90% being singletons. The junction had 1 base not matched to a gene; V was cut back by 1 base and J by 6 bases. CDR3 length: 13 amino acids. The germline V gene has CDR1 SGHDN and CDR2 FVKESK. This chain uses TRBV14 with TRBJ2-3; 7 bases are a match to TRBD2. This clonotype originated in an adult in good health. The sample here was peripheral blood, taken on day 0 of AZD1222 vaccination. CDR3 sequence: CASSQVRGDTQYF. CDR3 bases: TGTGCCAGCAGCCAAGTGCGGGGGGATACGCAGTATTTT. The complete variable domain, with remaining parts taken from reference TRBV14 and TRBJ2-3, reads EAGVTQFPSHSVIEKGQTVTLRCDPISGHDNLYWYRRVMGKEIKFLLHFVKESKQDESGMPNNRFLAERTGGTYSTLKVQPAELEDSGVYFCASSQVRGDTQYFGPGTRLTVL.